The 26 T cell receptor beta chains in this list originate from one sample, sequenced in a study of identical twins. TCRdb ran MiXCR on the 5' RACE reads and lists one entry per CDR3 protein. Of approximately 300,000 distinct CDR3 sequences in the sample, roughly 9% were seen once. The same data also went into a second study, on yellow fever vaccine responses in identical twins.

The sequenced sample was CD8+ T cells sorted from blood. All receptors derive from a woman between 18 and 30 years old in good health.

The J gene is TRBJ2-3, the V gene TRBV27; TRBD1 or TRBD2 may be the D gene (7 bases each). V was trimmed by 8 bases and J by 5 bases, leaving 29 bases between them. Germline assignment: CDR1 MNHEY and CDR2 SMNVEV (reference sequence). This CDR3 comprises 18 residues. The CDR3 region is CASSDRTGAGENIDTQYF. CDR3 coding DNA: TGTGCCAGCTCGGACAGGACTGGGGCGGGGGAGAACATAGATACGCAGTATTTT.

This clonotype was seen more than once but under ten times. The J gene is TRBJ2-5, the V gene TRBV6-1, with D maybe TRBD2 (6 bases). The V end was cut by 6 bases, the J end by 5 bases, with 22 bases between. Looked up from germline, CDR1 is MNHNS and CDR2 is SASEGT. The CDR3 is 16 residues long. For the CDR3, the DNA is TGTGCCAGCAGCCCAACGGACTACCCTACCGACGAGACCCAGTACTTC. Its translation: CASSPTDYPTDETQYF.

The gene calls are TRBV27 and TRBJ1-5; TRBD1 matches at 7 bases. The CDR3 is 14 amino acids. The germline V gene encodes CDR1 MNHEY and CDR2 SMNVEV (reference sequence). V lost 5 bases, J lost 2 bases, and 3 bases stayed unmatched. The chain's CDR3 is CASSGQGGNQPQHF. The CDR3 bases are TGTGCCAGCAGTGGCCAGGGGGGCAATCAGCCCCAGCATTTT.

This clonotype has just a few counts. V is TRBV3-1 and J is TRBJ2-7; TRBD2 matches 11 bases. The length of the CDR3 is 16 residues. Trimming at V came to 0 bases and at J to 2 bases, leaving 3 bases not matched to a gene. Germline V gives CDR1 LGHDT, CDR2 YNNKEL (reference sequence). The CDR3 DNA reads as TGTGCCAGCAGCCAAGAAACGACTAGCGGGGCCTACGAGCAGTACTTC. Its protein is CASSQETTSGAYEQYF.

The CDR3, as DNA: TGCAGTGCTCTCGGGACTAGCGGCCTAATACAAGATGAGCAGTTCTTC. This codes for CSALGTSGLIQDEQFF. V usage is TRBV20-1 and J usage is TRBJ2-1; TRBD2 agrees at 11 bases. The CDR3 sequence is 16 residues long. Trimming cost V 5 bases and J 8 bases; bases outside gene matches: 14. The germline V gene encodes CDR1 DFQATT and CDR2 SNEGSKA (reference sequence).

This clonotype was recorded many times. CDR3 sequence: CASSFSRDLRGTDTQYF. Here the CDR3 DNA reads TGTGCCAGCAGCTTTTCCCGCGACCTAAGGGGCACAGATACGCAGTATTTT. The rearrangement joins TRBV7-9 to TRBJ2-3; D unresolved. The germline V gene has CDR1 SEHNR and CDR2 FQNEAQ (reference sequence). The CDR3 totals 17 residues. V was clipped by 3 bases and J by 1 base, with 17 bases between them.

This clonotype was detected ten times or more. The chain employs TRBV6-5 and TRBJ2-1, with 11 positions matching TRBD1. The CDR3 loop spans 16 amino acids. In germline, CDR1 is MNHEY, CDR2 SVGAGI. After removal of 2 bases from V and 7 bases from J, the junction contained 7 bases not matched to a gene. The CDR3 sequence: CASSYDRDRGWNEQFF. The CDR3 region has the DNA TGTGCCAGCAGTTACGACCGGGACAGGGGGTGGAATGAGCAGTTCTTC.

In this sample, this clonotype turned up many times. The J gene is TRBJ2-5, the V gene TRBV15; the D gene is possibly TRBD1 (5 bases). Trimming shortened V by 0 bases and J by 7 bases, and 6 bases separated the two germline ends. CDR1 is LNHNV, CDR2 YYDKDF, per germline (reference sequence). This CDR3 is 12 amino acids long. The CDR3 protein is CATSRDGATQYF. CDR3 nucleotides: TGTGCCACCAGCAGAGATGGGGCGACCCAGTACTTC.

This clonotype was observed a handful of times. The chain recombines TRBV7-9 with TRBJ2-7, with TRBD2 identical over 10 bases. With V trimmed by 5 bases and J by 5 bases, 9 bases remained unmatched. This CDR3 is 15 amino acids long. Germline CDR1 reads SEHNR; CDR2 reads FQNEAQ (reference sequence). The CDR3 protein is CASSTQREGTHEQYF. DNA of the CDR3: TGTGCCAGCAGCACCCAGCGGGAGGGGACCCACGAGCAGTACTTC.

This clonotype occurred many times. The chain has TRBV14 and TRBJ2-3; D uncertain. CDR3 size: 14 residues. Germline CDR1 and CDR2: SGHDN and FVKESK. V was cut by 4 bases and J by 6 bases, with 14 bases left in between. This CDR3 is CASSLRPSTDTQYF. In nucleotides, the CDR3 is TGTGCCAGCAGCCTGCGGCCATCCACGGATACGCAGTATTTT.

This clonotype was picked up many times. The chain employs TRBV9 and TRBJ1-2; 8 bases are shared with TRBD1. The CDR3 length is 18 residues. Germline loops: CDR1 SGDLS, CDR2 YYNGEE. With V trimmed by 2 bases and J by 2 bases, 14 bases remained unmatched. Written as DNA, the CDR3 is TGTGCCAGCAGCGTCGAGGAGACAGGGGATTGGGCGAACTATGGCTACACCTTC. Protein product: CASSVEETGDWANYGYTF.

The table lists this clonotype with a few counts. DNA for the CDR3: TGTGCCAGCAGTTACCTGATTGATGAGCAGTTCTTC. Translated, it gives CASSYLIDEQFF. The chain couples TRBV6-2 or TRBV6-3 to TRBJ2-1; D is unresolved. The CDR3 is 12 residues long. Trimming pared 2 bases from V and 8 bases from J, leaving 7 bases between. CDR1 is MNHEY, CDR2 SVGEGT, per germline.

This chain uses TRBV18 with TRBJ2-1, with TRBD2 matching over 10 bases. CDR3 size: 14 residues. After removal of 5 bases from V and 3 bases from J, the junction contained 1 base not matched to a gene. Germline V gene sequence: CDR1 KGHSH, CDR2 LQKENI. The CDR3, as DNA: TGTGCCAGCTCAACTAGCGGGAACTACAATGAGCAGTTCTTC. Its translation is CASSTSGNYNEQFF.

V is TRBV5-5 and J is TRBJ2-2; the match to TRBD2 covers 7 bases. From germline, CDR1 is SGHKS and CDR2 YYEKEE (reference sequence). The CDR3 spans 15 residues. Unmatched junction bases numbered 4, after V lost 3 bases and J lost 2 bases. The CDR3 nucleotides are TGTGCCAGCAGCTCCGGGACTATTAACACCGGGGAGCTGTTTTTT. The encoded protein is CASSSGTINTGELFF.

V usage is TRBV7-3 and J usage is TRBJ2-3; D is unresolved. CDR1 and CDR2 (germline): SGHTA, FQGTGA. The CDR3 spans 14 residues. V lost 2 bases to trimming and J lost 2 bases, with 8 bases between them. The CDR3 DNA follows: TGTGCCAGCAGCTTATTCCCAGACACAGATACGCAGTATTTT. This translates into CASSLFPDTDTQYF.

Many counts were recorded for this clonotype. In DNA, the CDR3 is TGTGCCAGCAGTTTAAGCCGGGACTACGAGCAGTACTTC. It yields the protein CASSLSRDYEQYF. The chain recombines TRBV12-3 or TRBV12-4 with TRBJ2-7, with D possibly being TRBD2 (5 bases). CDR3 length: 13 amino acids. V lost 2 bases, J lost 3 bases, and 8 bases lay in between.

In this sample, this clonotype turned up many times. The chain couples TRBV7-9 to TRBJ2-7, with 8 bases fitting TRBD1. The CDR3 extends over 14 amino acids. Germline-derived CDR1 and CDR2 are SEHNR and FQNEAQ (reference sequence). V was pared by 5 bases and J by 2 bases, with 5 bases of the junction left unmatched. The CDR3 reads CASSERDRPYEQYF. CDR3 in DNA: TGTGCCAGCAGCGAACGGGACAGGCCCTACGAGCAGTACTTC.

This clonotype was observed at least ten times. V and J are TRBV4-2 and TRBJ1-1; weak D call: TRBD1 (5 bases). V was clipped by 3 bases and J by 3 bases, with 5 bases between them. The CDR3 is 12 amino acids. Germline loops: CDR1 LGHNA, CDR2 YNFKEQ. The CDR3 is CASSQGHTEAFF. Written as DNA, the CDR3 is TGTGCCAGCAGCCAGGGGCACACTGAAGCTTTCTTT.

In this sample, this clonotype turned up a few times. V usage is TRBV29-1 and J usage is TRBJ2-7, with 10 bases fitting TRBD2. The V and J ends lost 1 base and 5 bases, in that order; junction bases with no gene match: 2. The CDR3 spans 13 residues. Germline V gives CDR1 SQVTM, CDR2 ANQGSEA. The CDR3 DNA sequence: TGCAGCGTTGAAGTAGCGGGAGGTAACGAGCAGTACTTC. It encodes CSVEVAGGNEQYF.

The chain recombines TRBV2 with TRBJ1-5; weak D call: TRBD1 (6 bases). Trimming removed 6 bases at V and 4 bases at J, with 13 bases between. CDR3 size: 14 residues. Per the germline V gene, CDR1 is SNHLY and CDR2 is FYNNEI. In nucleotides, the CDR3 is TGTGCCAGCAGGGTCCGGGGGACAAATCAGCCCCAGCATTTT. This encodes CASRVRGTNQPQHF.

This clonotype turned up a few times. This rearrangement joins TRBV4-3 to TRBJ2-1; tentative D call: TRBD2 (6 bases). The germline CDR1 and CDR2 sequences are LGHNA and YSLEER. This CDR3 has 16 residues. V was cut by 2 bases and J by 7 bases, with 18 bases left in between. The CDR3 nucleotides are TGCGCCAGCAGCCAAAGCAGATGGGGAGGAGGAAATGAGCAGTTCTTC. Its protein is CASSQSRWGGGNEQFF.

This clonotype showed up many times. The CDR3, as DNA: TGTGCCAGCAGTCAGGTCCTCGGGACCGGGGAGCTGTTTTTT. It encodes CASSQVLGTGELFF. V gene TRBV28 combines with J gene TRBJ2-2; no clear D gene. The CDR3 totals 14 residues. Germline values: CDR1 MDHEN, CDR2 SYDVKM. V lost 5 bases and J lost 5, with 12 bases in between.

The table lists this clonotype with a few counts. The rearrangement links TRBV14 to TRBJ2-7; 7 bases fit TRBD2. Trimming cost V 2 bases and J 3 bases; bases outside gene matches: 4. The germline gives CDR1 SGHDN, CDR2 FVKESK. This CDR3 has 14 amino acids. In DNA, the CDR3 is TGTGCCAGCAGCCAATTCTCGGGGGGCTACGAGCAGTACTTC. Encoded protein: CASSQFSGGYEQYF.

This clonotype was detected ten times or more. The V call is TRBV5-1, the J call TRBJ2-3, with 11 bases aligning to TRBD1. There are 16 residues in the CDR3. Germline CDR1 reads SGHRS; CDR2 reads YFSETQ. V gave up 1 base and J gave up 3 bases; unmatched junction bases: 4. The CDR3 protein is CASSLLGQGATDTQYF. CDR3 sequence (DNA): TGCGCCAGCAGCTTGTTAGGACAGGGGGCAACAGATACGCAGTATTTT.

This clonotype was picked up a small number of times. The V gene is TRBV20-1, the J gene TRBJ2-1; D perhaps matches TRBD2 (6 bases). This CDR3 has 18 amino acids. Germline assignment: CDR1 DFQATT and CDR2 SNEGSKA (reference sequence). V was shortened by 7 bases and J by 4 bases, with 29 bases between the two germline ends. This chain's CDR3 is CSVHPIAGLGGFYNEQFF. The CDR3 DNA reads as TGCAGTGTCCACCCAATTGCAGGACTCGGGGGATTTTACAATGAGCAGTTCTTC.

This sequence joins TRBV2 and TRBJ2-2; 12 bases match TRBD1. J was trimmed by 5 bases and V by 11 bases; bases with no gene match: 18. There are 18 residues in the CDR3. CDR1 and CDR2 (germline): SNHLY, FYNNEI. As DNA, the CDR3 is TGTGCCTTCAGCGGGACAGGGGGCATCGGTGAAAAGACCGGGGAGCTGTTTTTT. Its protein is CAFSGTGGIGEKTGELFF.